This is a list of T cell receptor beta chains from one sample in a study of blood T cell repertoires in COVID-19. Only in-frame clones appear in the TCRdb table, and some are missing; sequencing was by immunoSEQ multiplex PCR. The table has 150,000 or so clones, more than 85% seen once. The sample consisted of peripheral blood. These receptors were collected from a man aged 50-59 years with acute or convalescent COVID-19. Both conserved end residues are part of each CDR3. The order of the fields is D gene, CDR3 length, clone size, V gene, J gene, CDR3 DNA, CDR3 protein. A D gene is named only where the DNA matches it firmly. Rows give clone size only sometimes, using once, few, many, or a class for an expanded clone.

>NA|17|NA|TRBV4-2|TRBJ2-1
TGTGCCAGCAGCCCTACCAAGGATGCGCAGCGCTACAATGAGCAGTTCTTC
CASSPTKDAQRYNEQFF
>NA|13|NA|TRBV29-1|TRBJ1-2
TGCAGCGTTGTTTGGCAGGGGCACTATGGCTACACCTTC
CSVVWQGHYGYTF
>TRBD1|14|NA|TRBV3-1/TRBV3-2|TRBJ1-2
TGTGCCAGCAGCCAGGCTGGACAGGGGAGTGGCTACACCTTC
CASSQAGQGSGYTF
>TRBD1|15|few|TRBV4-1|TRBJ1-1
TGCGCCAGCAGCCAAGCCGGGACAGGGAACACTGAAGCTTTCTTT
CASSQAGTGNTEAFF
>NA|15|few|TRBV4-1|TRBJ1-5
TGCGCCAGCAGCCAAGAATGGGGGCAAAGACAGCCCCAGCATTTT
CASSQEWGQRQPQHF
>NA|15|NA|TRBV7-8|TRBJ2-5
TGTGCCAGCACCCCTGGCGGGTCCCCCGGAAAGACCCAGTACTTC
CASTPGGSPGKTQYF
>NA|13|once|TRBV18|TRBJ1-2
TGTGCCAGCTCACGGACAGAAATGACCGGCTACACCTTC
CASSRTEMTGYTF
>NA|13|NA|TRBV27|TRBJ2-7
TGTGCCAGTGCGGGGCGCCCAGTCTACGAGCAGTACTTC
CASAGRPVYEQYF
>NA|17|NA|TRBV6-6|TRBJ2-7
TGTGCCAGCAGCCGAACGCGGGTTTCGGGGGACGGCTACGAGCAGTACTTC
CASSRTRVSGDGYEQYF
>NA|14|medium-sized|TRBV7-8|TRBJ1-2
TGTGCCAGCAGCCCAGCGAGCGCCAACTATGGCTACACCTTC
CASSPASANYGYTF
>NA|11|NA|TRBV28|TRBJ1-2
TGTGCCAGCAGCTCCGACTATGGCTACACCTTC
CASSSDYGYTF
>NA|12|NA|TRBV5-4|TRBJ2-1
TGTGCCAGCAGCTTGGCGGCGGGCGAGCAGTTCTTC
CASSLAAGEQFF
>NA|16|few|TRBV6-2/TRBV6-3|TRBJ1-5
TGTGCCAGCAGCCGAGGGACAACCTATAGCAATCAGCCCCAGCATTTT
CASSRGTTYSNQPQHF
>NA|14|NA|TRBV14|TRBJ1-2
TGTGCCAGCAGCCAAGATGGCCCGATCTATGGCTACACCTTC
CASSQDGPIYGYTF
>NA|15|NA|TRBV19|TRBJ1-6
TGTGCCAGTAGTATTCCCGGACAAGGGAATTCACCCCTCCACTTT
CASSIPGQGNSPLHF
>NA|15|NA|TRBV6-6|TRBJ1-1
TGTGCCAGCAGTTACTCGGGTCGGGGGAAGACTGAAGCTTTCTTT
CASSYSGRGKTEAFF
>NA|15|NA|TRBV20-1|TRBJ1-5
TGCAGTGCCAGTACGTCAGGGCAGAGAAATCAGCCCCAGCATTTT
CSASTSGQRNQPQHF
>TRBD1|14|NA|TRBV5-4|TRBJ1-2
TGTGCCAGCAGCCCTGGGGACAGGGGGCTGGGCTACACCTTC
CASSPGDRGLGYTF